These 5 T cell receptor beta chains came from one sample sequenced in a study of blood T cell repertoires in COVID-19. Libraries were prepared by immunoSEQ multiplex PCR; TCRdb keeps only in-frame clonotypes and omits some of them. The data hold 190,000 or so clones, with 75% to 85% observed a single time. Sample: PBMCs or T cells enriched from blood (not recorded which). The receptors were gathered from a man aged 40-49 years who had recovered from COVID-19.

The V call is TRBV27, the J call TRBJ2-7; 8 bases fit TRBD2. The CDR3 length is 15 residues. Trimming cost V 3 bases and J 0 bases; bases outside gene matches: 4. Germline loops: CDR1 MNHEY, CDR2 SMNVEV (reference sequence). Written as DNA, the CDR3 is TGTGCCAGCAGTTTTTCAGCGGGGGTCTCCTACGAGCAGTACTTC. Its translation is CASSFSAGVSYEQYF.

The V call is TRBV19, the J call TRBJ2-3, with TRBD2 identical over 9 bases. V dropped 4 bases and J dropped 4; count of bases not matched to a gene: 9. The CDR3 length is 16 residues. Germline-derived CDR1 and CDR2 are LNHDA and SQIVND (reference sequence). CDR3 residues: CASSNGIAGAADTQYF. The CDR3 DNA follows: TGTGCCAGTAGTAACGGGATAGCGGGAGCGGCAGATACGCAGTATTTT.

The chain carries TRBV5-4 and TRBJ1-1; 7 bases match TRBD1. The CDR3 loop spans 16 amino acids. Trimming at V came to 4 bases and at J to 3 bases, leaving 12 bases not matched to a gene. Germline V lookup: CDR1 SGHNT, CDR2 YYREEE (reference sequence). The CDR3 is CASSPYRGRSDTEAFF. For the CDR3, the DNA is TGTGCCAGCAGCCCATACAGGGGAAGGTCGGACACTGAAGCTTTCTTT. Variable domain in full (rest from reference TRBV5-4 and TRBJ1-1): ETGVTQSPTHLIKTRGQQVTLRCSSQSGHNTVSWYQQALGQGPQFIFQYYREEENGRGNFPPRFSGLQFPNYSSELNVNALELDDSALYLCASSPYRGRSDTEAFFGQGTRLTVV.

This clone was detected only a few times. This chain connects TRBV13 to TRBJ2-3, with D perhaps matching TRBD2 (6 bases). This CDR3 region has 15 residues. Per germline, CDR1 PRHDT and CDR2 FYEKMQ (reference sequence). V was pared by 6 bases and J by 4 bases, with 17 bases between. CDR3 DNA sequence: TGTGCCAGCAGTTCGACGGATGGCGGGGCAGATACGCAGTATTTT. This codes for CASSSTDGGADTQYF.

The CDR3 sequence is CASSLGTGPNGDEQFF. CDR3 bases: TGTGCCAGCAGCTTAGGCACCGGACCAAACGGGGATGAGCAGTTCTTC. The V call is TRBV11-2, the J call TRBJ2-1, with a possible D match to TRBD2 (5 bases). Trimming removed 1 base from V and 8 bases from J, with 18 bases in between. The CDR3 length is 16 residues. Per germline, CDR1 SGHAT and CDR2 FQNNGV. Using reference TRBV11-2 and TRBJ2-1 for the parts outside the CDR3, the full variable domain is EAGVAQSPRYKIIEKRQSVAFWCNPISGHATLYWYQQILGQGPKLLIQFQNNGVVDDSQLPKDRFSAERLKGVDSTLKIQPAKLEDSAVYLCASSLGTGPNGDEQFFGPGTRLTVL.